Presented here are 28 T cell receptor beta chains from one specimen sequenced in a study of CD8 T cells in ankylosing spondylitis. TCRdb ran MiXCR on the 5' RACE reads and lists one entry per CDR3 protein. The sample contains 250,000 or so distinct CDR3 sequences, more than 20% of which appear only once. Sequencing was carried out using blood, either unsorted or a sorted T cell fraction (not recorded which). These receptors all come from a male donor with ankylosing spondylitis or in good health (not recorded which).

In this sample, this clonotype turned up many times. This sequence joins TRBV29-1 and TRBJ1-5, with TRBD1 identical over 7 bases. Losses at the gene ends were 5 bases for V and 5 bases for J; bases not matched to a gene: 6. CDR1 and CDR2 from the germline V gene are SQVTM and ANQGSEA. This CDR3 region has 13 residues. CDR3 nucleotides: TGCAGCGTTCTTACAGGGGCGGATCAGCCCCAGCATTTT. Protein: CSVLTGADQPQHF.

This clonotype showed up many times. The chain combines TRBV5-6 with TRBJ1-5; possibly TRBD1 for D (5 bases). In germline, CDR1 is SGHDT, CDR2 YYEEEE. The CDR3 is 16 amino acids. With 4 bases removed from V and 0 bases from J, the gap between germline ends came to 14 bases. For the CDR3, the DNA is TGTGCCAGCAGCACCCGGGGCCCAAATAGCAATCAGCCCCAGCATTTT. This encodes CASSTRGPNSNQPQHF.

This clonotype was seen more than once but under ten times. This rearrangement joins TRBV6-5 to TRBJ2-1; D is possibly TRBD2 (5 bases). There are 13 residues in the CDR3. CDR1 and CDR2 (germline): MNHEY, SVGAGI. Trimming took off 5 bases at V and 6 bases at J, with 11 bases between the two ends. The DNA for the CDR3 is TGTGCCAGCAGTAACCGTCGGGGCAATGAGCAGTTCTTC. It codes for CASSNRRGNEQFF.

The V gene is TRBV12-3 or TRBV12-4, the J gene TRBJ2-2; D possibly corresponds to TRBD2 (6 bases). CDR3 length: 14 amino acids. V lost 5 bases and J 5 bases, leaving 12 bases between the germline ends. CDR3 coding DNA: TGTGCCAGCAGTCCCCAGCGGGCTACCGGGGAGCTGTTTTTT. Encoded protein: CASSPQRATGELFF.

V gene TRBV20-1 combines with J gene TRBJ2-3, with D unresolved. This CDR3 has 14 amino acids. V lost 3 bases, J lost 0 bases, and 10 bases lay in between. The germline CDR1 and CDR2 sequences are DFQATT and SNEGSKA (reference sequence). The CDR3 here is CSARYSTSTDTQYF. The DNA of the CDR3 is TGCAGTGCTAGGTACAGTACTAGCACAGATACGCAGTATTTT.

The J gene is TRBJ2-1, the V gene TRBV12-3 or TRBV12-4, with TRBD1 matching over 9 bases. CDR3 length: 16 residues. J gave up 6 bases and V 6 bases, and 12 bases lay outside the gene matches. The CDR3: CASSPGQGGPGNEQFF. CDR3 bases: TGTGCCAGCAGCCCGGGACAGGGAGGCCCAGGCAATGAGCAGTTCTTC.

This clonotype occurred a few times. CDR3 bases: TGTGCCAGCAGTGAAGGACTAGCGGGGTGGCAAGAGACCCAGTACTTC. This encodes CASSEGLAGWQETQYF. This chain joins TRBV2 and TRBJ2-5; 11 bases are shared with TRBD2. CDR3 length: 16 amino acids. CDR1 and CDR2 from the germline V gene are SNHLY and FYNNEI. V shed 1 base and J 2 bases; nucleotides not matched to a gene: 3.

This clonotype appeared many times. The CDR3 nucleotides read TGTGCCAGCAGTGAGGGTGGACAGGGCCAAGAGACCCAGTACTTC. Its translation: CASSEGGQGQETQYF. J is TRBJ2-5 and V is TRBV6-1; TRBD1 aligns across 8 bases. This CDR3 is built from 15 residues. The V gene's germline CDR1 is MNHNS and CDR2 SASEGT. J was trimmed by 1 base and V by 3 bases; bases with no gene match: 4.

In its sample, this clonotype was seen many times. The V and J genes are TRBV5-1 and TRBJ2-1; 9 bases are shared with TRBD1. CDR3 size: 16 residues. Germline CDR1 and CDR2: SGHRS and YFSETQ. V lost 1 base to trimming and J lost 7 bases; unmatched junction nucleotides: 9. The CDR3 coding sequence is TGCGCCAGCAGCTTGTTTGGGACAGGGTCGAGGAATGAGCAGTTCTTC. Translated: CASSLFGTGSRNEQFF.

V is TRBV10-3 and J is TRBJ2-2; tentative D call: TRBD2 (5 bases). This CDR3 spans 13 amino acids. Between the trimmed V and J ends, which lost 5 bases and 4 bases, there was a span of 8 bases. Germline loops: CDR1 ENHRY, CDR2 SYGVKD. This chain's CDR3 is CAISPGSTGELFF. In DNA, the CDR3 is TGTGCCATCAGTCCTGGGAGCACCGGGGAGCTGTTTTTT.

This clonotype appeared many times. This chain connects TRBV2 to TRBJ2-1, with D uncertain. Trimming shortened V by 7 bases and J by 0 bases, and 10 bases separated the two germline ends. This CDR3 contains 14 residues. The germline gives CDR1 SNHLY, CDR2 FYNNEI. The CDR3 is CASNTLSSYNEQFF. The CDR3 DNA follows: TGTGCCAGCAACACCTTAAGCTCCTACAATGAGCAGTTCTTC.

This rearrangement joins TRBV20-1 to TRBJ2-7, with D hard to call. V was clipped by 1 base and J by 0 bases, with 13 bases between them. This CDR3 has 15 amino acids. CDR1 is DFQATT and CDR2 is SNEGSKA in the germline V gene (reference sequence). CDR3 nucleotides: TGCAGTGCTAGAGTATGGAGAACACGCTCCTACGAGCAGTACTTC. This translates into CSARVWRTRSYEQYF.

Only a few counts were recorded for this clonotype. In DNA form, the CDR3 reads TGTGCCAGCAGCCCTGTCAGTTCGACAGCCTTTTACAATGAGCAGTTCTTC. As protein: CASSPVSSTAFYNEQFF. The chain combines TRBV6-1 with TRBJ2-1; D possibly corresponds to TRBD1 (5 bases). Between the trimmed V and J ends, which lost 6 bases and 4 bases, there was a span of 22 bases. From germline, CDR1 is MNHNS and CDR2 SASEGT. This CDR3 comprises 17 residues.

This clonotype has just a few counts. The chain couples TRBV10-3 to TRBJ2-5, with 11 nucleotides matching TRBD1. The germline gives CDR1 ENHRY, CDR2 SYGVKD. The CDR3 is made up of 15 amino acids. With V trimmed by 6 bases and J by 5 bases, 8 bases remained unmatched. This chain's CDR3 is CAIRGRTGGNETQYF. The CDR3 DNA follows: TGTGCCATCAGGGGGCGGACAGGGGGCAACGAGACCCAGTACTTC.

This clonotype was counted at least ten times. The gene calls are TRBV5-1 and TRBJ2-5; 8 nucleotides align to TRBD2. The V gene end was trimmed by 4 bases and the J gene end by 3 bases; junction bases not matched to a gene: 2. Germline V CDR1 and CDR2: SGHRS, YFSETQ. The length of the CDR3 is 13 residues. CDR3 loop: CASSRGGEETQYF. The DNA of the CDR3 is TGCGCCAGCAGCCGGGGGGGGGAAGAGACCCAGTACTTC. The complete variable domain, with remaining parts taken from reference TRBV5-1 and TRBJ2-5, reads KAGVTQTPRYLIKTRGQQVTLSCSPISGHRSVSWYQQTPGQGLQFLFEYFSETQRNKGNFPGRFSGRQFSNSRSEMNVSTLELGDSALYLCASSRGGEETQYFGPGTRLLVL.

This clonotype has only a few counts. The V call is TRBV10-3, the J call TRBJ2-1; TRBD1 agrees at 12 bases. CDR3 length equals 17 residues. Looked up from germline, CDR1 is ENHRY and CDR2 is SYGVKD. J gave up 8 bases and V 4 bases, and 12 bases lay outside the gene matches. The CDR3 DNA is TGTGCCATCAGTGGCCCCCCGGGACAGGGGGCCTGGGATGAGCAGTTCTTC. Translation: CAISGPPGQGAWDEQFF.

This clonotype occurred a few times. The genes are TRBV20-1 and TRBJ2-2; D ambiguous. In germline, CDR1 is DFQATT, CDR2 SNEGSKA (reference sequence). V dropped 6 bases and J dropped 0 bases, with 8 bases sitting between them. The CDR3 runs to 13 residues. CDR3 nucleotide sequence: TGCAGTGCGGCCTCCGCGAACACCGGGGAGCTGTTTTTT. Protein: CSAASANTGELFF.

There are many counts of this clonotype. J is TRBJ1-4 and V is TRBV3-1; D gene uncertain. The CDR3 contains 12 residues. V lost 4 bases, J lost 4 bases, and 4 bases lay in between. Germline loops: CDR1 LGHDT, CDR2 YNNKEL (reference sequence). CDR3: CASSPSNEKLFF. The CDR3 DNA reads TGTGCCAGCAGCCCCAGTAATGAAAAACTGTTTTTT.

V gene TRBV2 combines with J gene TRBJ2-7, with 8 bases lining up with TRBD1. Germline CDR1 reads SNHLY; CDR2 reads FYNNEI. The CDR3 runs 15 residues. V lost 4 bases, J lost 1 base, and 6 bases stayed unmatched. CDR3 DNA sequence: TGTGCCAGCAGTGGGGACAGGCAATCTTCCTACGAGCAGTACTTC. This codes for CASSGDRQSSYEQYF.

This clonotype was recorded a few times. A much larger clone sits a single nucleotide away, making a read error possible. This chain connects TRBV20-1 to TRBJ2-7, with TRBD1 identical over 10 bases. This CDR3 spans 15 amino acids. The junction had 14 bases not matched to a gene; V was cut back by 7 bases and J by 5 bases. From germline, CDR1 is DFQATT and CDR2 SNEGSKA (reference sequence). The CDR3 region is CSVSDFRDRGDEQYF. In DNA form, the CDR3 reads TGCAGTGTTAGTGATTTTAGGGACAGGGGCGACGAGCAGTACTTC.

There are many counts of this clonotype. The chain combines TRBV29-1 with TRBJ1-1; 8 bases align to TRBD1. CDR3 size: 12 residues. Losses at the gene ends were 3 bases for V and 5 bases for J; bases not matched to a gene: 2. Germline CDR1 SQVTM, CDR2 ANQGSEA. The CDR3 loop is CSVDRGLTEAFF. CDR3 DNA: TGCAGCGTTGACAGGGGGCTTACTGAAGCTTTCTTT.

CDR3: CASSRMTDGYTF. The CDR3 DNA follows: TGTGCCAGCAGTCGGATGACAGACGGCTACACCTTC. V is TRBV12-3 or TRBV12-4 and J is TRBJ1-2; D might be TRBD1 (5 bases). The germline V and J ends were trimmed by 5 bases and 8 bases, with 12 bases remaining between them. There are 12 residues in the CDR3.

This chain joins TRBV7-2 and TRBJ2-1, with 7 bases fitting TRBD1. This CDR3 has 13 residues. The trim removed 5 bases at V and 8 bases at J, leaving 6 bases unmatched. CDR1 is SGHTA, CDR2 FQGNSA, per germline. The CDR3 sequence is CASSPTGAYEQFF. The CDR3 nucleotides are TGTGCCAGCAGCCCAACAGGGGCGTATGAGCAGTTCTTC.

This rearrangement joins TRBV12-3 or TRBV12-4 to TRBJ2-1; 15 bases fit TRBD2. CDR3 length equals 17 residues. V shed 5 bases, J shed 9 bases, and the junction held 11 bases outside the gene matches. The CDR3 DNA reads TGTGCCAGCAGTCCATGGACTAGCGGGGGGGCTTGGGGTGAGCAGTTCTTC. Translating it yields CASSPWTSGGAWGEQFF.

The sample holds many counts of this clonotype. The rearrangement links TRBV10-2 to TRBJ2-5, with 11 bases that match TRBD2. CDR3 length: 16 amino acids. J was trimmed by 2 bases and V by 3 bases; bases with no gene match: 5. In germline, CDR1 is WSHSY, CDR2 SAAADI. The CDR3 region is CASSDPVAGGQETQYF. Here the CDR3 DNA reads TGCGCCAGCAGTGACCCGGTAGCGGGGGGGCAAGAGACCCAGTACTTC.

On this clonotype itself: At one of its ends the junction is not consistent with the germline gene, which may arise from a read error. The rearrangement joins TRBV6-1 to TRBJ2-2; D is possibly TRBD1 (6 bases). Germline V lookup: CDR1 MNHNS, CDR2 SASEGT. The CDR3 covers 16 residues. CDR3: CASSKAGTPNTGELFF. CDR3 in DNA: TGTGCCAGCAGTAAAGCCGGGACACCGAACACCGGGGAGCTGTTTTTT.

Note on this clonotype: This sequence may be a read error, since a much larger clone differs from it by one base. The V and J genes are TRBV6-5 and TRBJ1-5, with D unclear. Germline CDR1 reads MNHEY; CDR2 reads SVGAGI. The CDR3 sequence is 15 residues long. Written as DNA, the CDR3 is TGTGACAGCAGTTACAGCGGCGCCATAGGCCAGCCCCAGCATTTT. The encoded protein is CDSSYSGAIGQPQHF.

This clonotype was observed a single time. V is TRBV20-1 and J is TRBJ1-5; 9 bases match TRBD1. The CDR3 contains 16 residues. With V trimmed by 1 base and J by 3 bases, 7 bases remained unmatched. The V gene's germline CDR1 is DFQATT and CDR2 SNEGSKA (reference sequence). CDR3 in DNA: TGCAGTGCTAGAGGCCCTGGACAGGGGATCAATCAGCCCCAGCATTTT. Residues: CSARGPGQGINQPQHF.